These 29 T cell receptor beta chains were sequenced from one sample in a study of cytomegalovirus exposure and HLA in healthy donors. Both 60 Vbeta primers and 13 Jbeta primers went into the PCR. Profiled with immunoSEQ multiplex PCR; TCRdb holds only in-frame clones, not every one. The sample has roughly 160,000 clones, almost 75% seen once; the top ten hold about 4.9%. Material: PBMCs. The receptors here all came from a woman aged 18-35 years in good health and CMV-seropositive.

CDR3 in amino acids: CASSRGLNTGELFF. DNA of the CDR3: TGTGCCAGCAGTCGGGGACTGAACACCGGGGAGCTGTTTTTT. The genes are TRBV6-1 and TRBJ2-2; D is perhaps TRBD2 (6 bases). The V end lost 5 bases, the J end lost 1 base, and 8 bases lay between the germline ends. CDR3 length equals 14 residues. Germline V CDR1 and CDR2: MNHNS, SASEGT.

The J gene is TRBJ2-5, the V gene TRBV6-1, with 9 bases fitting TRBD2. The CDR3 length is 15 residues. Per germline, CDR1 MNHNS and CDR2 SASEGT. With V trimmed by 3 bases and J by 5 bases, 7 bases remained unmatched. The CDR3 DNA reads TGTGCCAGCAGTGAGGCGGGGGGGCCGGTTGAGACCCAGTACTTC. It is translated as CASSEAGGPVETQYF.

This clone showed up just a few times. This chain links TRBV30 with TRBJ2-5; 7 nucleotides line up with TRBD2. Germline CDR1 is GTSNPN and CDR2 is SVGIG (reference sequence). There are 12 residues in the CDR3. The J segment lost 5 bases and the V segment lost 2 bases, leaving 2 bases of the junction unmatched. This chain's CDR3 is CAWSYGGETQYF. CDR3 DNA sequence: TGTGCCTGGAGTTACGGGGGGGAGACCCAGTACTTC.

The rearrangement uses TRBV7-3 and TRBJ2-5; 8 nucleotides match TRBD2. The CDR3 contains 16 residues. Germline CDR1 and CDR2: SGHTA and FQGTGA. J gave up 2 bases and V 2 bases, and 7 bases lay outside the gene matches. The DNA of the CDR3 is TGTGCCAGCAGCTTAGGCCTCCGGGGGGGTCAAGAGACCCAGTACTTC. Encoded protein: CASSLGLRGGQETQYF.

V and J are TRBV19 and TRBJ1-1; no clear D. The CDR3 covers 15 residues. CDR1 is LNHDA and CDR2 is SQIVND in the germline V gene (reference sequence). Deletions cut 4 bases from V and 2 bases from J, with 14 bases between. CDR3 in amino acids: CASSSYSRGNTEAFF. CDR3 nucleotide sequence: TGTGCCAGTAGTAGTTACAGTCGGGGTAACACTGAAGCTTTCTTT.

This chain uses TRBV29-1 with TRBJ2-5, with 9 bases that match TRBD1. This CDR3 is built from 16 residues. The V segment lost 0 bases and the J segment 0 bases; nucleotides outside the gene matches: 5. Germline loops: CDR1 SQVTM, CDR2 ANQGSEA. The CDR3 protein is CSVEETGTGYQETQYF. In DNA, the CDR3 is TGCAGCGTTGAAGAAACGGGGACAGGGTACCAAGAGACCCAGTACTTC.

Written as DNA, the CDR3 is TGTGCCAGCAGCGTAGAGAGTAAGAGGGATAGCAATGAGCAGTTCTTC. It yields the protein CASSVESKRDSNEQFF. V gene TRBV9 combines with J gene TRBJ2-1; tentatively, D is TRBD2 (5 bases). V was trimmed by 0 bases and J by 6 bases, leaving 16 bases between them. From germline, CDR1 is SGDLS and CDR2 YYNGEE. This CDR3 region has 16 residues.

The chain carries TRBV7-9 and TRBJ2-7, with 12 bases lining up with TRBD2. Germline trimming cut 5 bases from V and 4 bases from J; bases unmatched to any gene: 6. The CDR3 totals 15 residues. Germline assignment: CDR1 SEHNR and CDR2 FQNEAQ (reference sequence). CDR3 sequence (DNA): TGTGCCAGCAGCCCTCTAGCGGGGGGGATTTACGAGCAGTACTTC. Its protein product is CASSPLAGGIYEQYF.

This clone was recorded a few times. The chain combines TRBV6-5 with TRBJ1-6; D perhaps matches TRBD1 (5 bases). V was pared by 1 base and J by 7 bases, with 11 bases between. Germline values: CDR1 MNHEY, CDR2 SVGAGI. CDR3 length: 15 amino acids. The CDR3 spells CASSYLRGLNSPLHF. The DNA of the CDR3 is TGTGCCAGCAGTTACTTACGGGGGTTGAATTCACCCCTCCACTTT.

The V gene is TRBV2, the J gene TRBJ2-7, with 8 bases lining up with TRBD1. CDR1 is SNHLY, CDR2 FYNNEI, per germline. The CDR3 loop spans 15 amino acids. V trimming: 2 bases; J trimming: 4 bases; junction bases outside the gene matches: 7. The CDR3 spells CASSELWTGRYEQYF. For the CDR3, the DNA is TGTGCCAGCAGTGAATTATGGACAGGGAGATACGAGCAGTACTTC.

The chain has TRBV2 and TRBJ1-1; D is undetermined. This CDR3 contains 16 residues. Germline V CDR1 and CDR2: SNHLY, FYNNEI. Trimming pared 7 bases from V and 0 bases from J, leaving 18 bases between. CDR3 region: CASTKGGGNMNTEAFF. CDR3 DNA: TGTGCCAGCACCAAAGGTGGCGGAAACATGAACACTGAAGCTTTCTTT.

V usage is TRBV19 and J usage is TRBJ2-7; 13 bases fit TRBD2. This CDR3 has 17 residues. From germline, CDR1 is LNHDA and CDR2 SQIVND (reference sequence). The V segment lost 4 bases and the J segment 0 bases; nucleotides outside the gene matches: 6. The CDR3 region is CASSTGLAGDYSYEQYF. The CDR3 DNA reads as TGTGCCAGTAGTACCGGACTAGCGGGGGATTACTCCTACGAGCAGTACTTC. Looking up the rest from reference TRBV19 and TRBJ2-7 gives the full variable domain: DGGITQSPKYLFRKEGQNVTLSCEQNLNHDAMYWYRQDPGQGLRLIYYSQIVNDFQKGDIAEGYSVSREKKESFPLTVTSAQKNPTAFYLCASSTGLAGDYSYEQYFGPGTRLTVT.

Written as DNA, the CDR3 is TGTGCCAGTAGTAGAAGAACGGGCTATGGCTACACCTTC. The encoded protein is CASSRRTGYGYTF. The V and J genes are TRBV19 and TRBJ1-2, with D unresolved. CDR1 is LNHDA, CDR2 SQIVND, per germline (reference sequence). The V end was cut by 4 bases, the J end by 4 bases, with 10 bases between. This CDR3 contains 13 residues.

The V gene is TRBV4-3, the J gene TRBJ2-3; D may be TRBD2 (6 bases). Germline values: CDR1 LGHNA, CDR2 YSLEER. The ends were cut back, 3 bases at V and 1 base at J, with 14 bases in the middle. The CDR3 sequence is 16 residues long. The CDR3 is CASSHRLGLGTDTQYF. In DNA form, the CDR3 reads TGCGCCAGCAGCCATCGACTGGGACTTGGCACAGATACGCAGTATTTT.

V gene TRBV5-1 combines with J gene TRBJ2-2; D is unresolved. The CDR3 runs to 15 residues. The germline V gene has CDR1 SGHRS and CDR2 YFSETQ. Deletions cut 0 bases from V and 1 base from J, with 7 bases between. For the CDR3, the DNA is TGCGCCAGCAGCTTGGCGGAGTGGAACACCGGGGAGCTGTTTTTT. It translates to CASSLAEWNTGELFF.

This clone was seen a handful of times. The chain recombines TRBV27 with TRBJ2-3; D is ambiguous. Trimming took off 5 bases at V and 2 bases at J, with 8 bases between the two ends. The CDR3 totals 13 residues. Germline lookup yields CDR1 MNHEY and CDR2 SMNVEV (reference sequence). The CDR3 DNA follows: TGTGCCAGCAGTACCACCTACACAGATACGCAGTATTTT. Protein: CASSTTYTDTQYF.

Written as DNA, the CDR3 is TGCGCCAGCAGCTTGGGACAGGGCTTGAACACTGAAGCTTTCTTT. This sequence encodes CASSLGQGLNTEAFF. The chain recombines TRBV5-1 with TRBJ1-1; 7 bases map to TRBD1. CDR3 length: 15 residues. Trimming took 0 bases from V and 0 from J; bases not matched to a gene: 2. CDR1 and CDR2 (germline): SGHRS, YFSETQ.

The chain uses TRBV19 and TRBJ2-5; 8 bases are a match to TRBD1. Matching the DNA end better, TRBJ2-7 makes the J call doubtful. The germline V gene has CDR1 LNHDA and CDR2 SQIVND (reference sequence). The CDR3 has 14 amino acids. The CDR3 coding sequence is TGTGCCAGTAGTCCCCGGACAGGGCTGGGCGAGCAGTACTTC. This codes for CASSPRTGLGEQYF.

This clone was detected only a few times. V gene TRBV19 combines with J gene TRBJ2-5; maybe TRBD2 (5 bases). V was clipped by 7 bases and J by 5 bases, with 17 bases between them. Germline CDR1 is LNHDA and CDR2 is SQIVND (reference sequence). The length of the CDR3 is 14 residues. The CDR3 sequence: CASTITAAGETQYF. DNA for the CDR3: TGTGCCAGTACTATTACAGCGGCCGGGGAGACCCAGTACTTC. Supplemented by reference TRBV19 and TRBJ2-5, the full variable domain reads DGGITQSPKYLFRKEGQNVTLSCEQNLNHDAMYWYRQDPGQGLRLIYYSQIVNDFQKGDIAEGYSVSREKKESFPLTVTSAQKNPTAFYLCASTITAAGETQYFGPGTRLLVL.

V and J are TRBV4-1 and TRBJ2-3, with D perhaps matching TRBD2 (6 bases). Trimming took 3 bases from V and 1 from J, leaving 14 bases between them. The V gene's germline CDR1 is MGHRA and CDR2 YSYEKL. The CDR3 runs to 16 residues. This CDR3 reads CASSHRLGLGTDTQYF. The DNA of the CDR3 is TGCGCCAGCAGCCATCGACTGGGACTTGGCACAGATACGCAGTATTTT.

The table lists this clone with a few counts. The chain links TRBV29-1 to TRBJ2-1; TRBD1 agrees at 7 bases. Germline CDR1 is SQVTM and CDR2 is ANQGSEA. The CDR3 runs to 14 residues. The ends lost 3 bases at V and 4 bases at J; junction bases unmatched: 6. CDR3 in amino acids: CSVDRDRLYNEQFF. The CDR3 nucleotides are TGCAGCGTTGACCGGGACAGATTGTACAATGAGCAGTTCTTC.

This clone was seen just once. The chain is built from TRBV5-1 and TRBJ2-5; the match to TRBD2 covers 9 bases. The CDR3 spans 15 residues. V lost 0 bases, J lost 4 bases, and 4 bases stayed unmatched. Germline V lookup: CDR1 SGHRS, CDR2 YFSETQ. In DNA, the CDR3 is TGCGCCAGCAGCTTGGGGACTAGCGAGGGAGAGACCCAGTACTTC. Protein sequence: CASSLGTSEGETQYF.

The chain joins TRBV7-2 to TRBJ2-5; a weak D match, TRBD2 (7 bases). The CDR3 is 13 residues long. Trimming removed 1 base at V and 6 bases at J, with 9 bases between. Germline-derived CDR1 and CDR2 are SGHTA and FQGNSA. CDR3 residues: CASSLDGGQTQYF. In DNA form, the CDR3 reads TGTGCCAGCAGCTTAGACGGGGGGCAGACCCAGTACTTC.

The chain employs TRBV4-2 and TRBJ1-6, with D possibly being TRBD1 (5 bases). The germline gives CDR1 LGHNA, CDR2 YNFKEQ. The CDR3 contains 12 residues. V lost 1 base and J lost 17, with 12 bases in between. CDR3: CASSQGGPRIHF. CDR3 bases: TGTGCCAGCAGCCAAGGGGGCCCTAGGATCCACTTT.

CDR3 loop: CASSQVGGTYNSPLHF. CDR3 nucleotides: TGCGCCAGCAGCCAAGTGGGGGGTACCTATAATTCACCCCTCCACTTT. The J gene is TRBJ1-6, the V gene TRBV4-1, with D perhaps matching TRBD1 (5 bases). Trimming stripped 1 base from V and 2 bases from J, with 9 bases between. CDR3 length equals 16 residues. Germline V gives CDR1 MGHRA, CDR2 YSYEKL.

This clone was found a few times. The J gene is TRBJ2-1, the V gene TRBV7-2; 7 bases are shared with TRBD2. The CDR3 covers 15 residues. Germline lookup yields CDR1 SGHTA and CDR2 FQGNSA. J lost 13 bases, V lost 6 bases, and 18 bases had no gene match. CDR3 nucleotide sequence: TGTGCCAGCAGTCCCTCGATGGCGGGGGTTTCGGCCCAGTTCTTC. Translated, it gives CASSPSMAGVSAQFF.

This clone was found once. The rearrangement uses TRBV15 and TRBJ2-5; no clear D. The germline V and J ends were trimmed by 0 bases and 3 bases, with 11 bases remaining between them. There are 15 residues in the CDR3. Germline CDR1 and CDR2: LNHNV and YYDKDF (reference sequence). The CDR3 DNA reads TGTGCCACCAGCAGAGATTTTAACCCAGAAGAGACCCAGTACTTC. Translating it yields CATSRDFNPEETQYF.

V usage is TRBV7-9 and J usage is TRBJ2-2, with D uncertain. The germline gives CDR1 SEHNR, CDR2 FQNEAQ (reference sequence). The CDR3 spans 13 residues. V was pared by 2 bases and J by 8 bases, with 9 bases between. CDR3 in DNA: TGTGCCAGCAGCTTAATCGGTGCAGGGGAGCTGTTTTTT. It is translated as CASSLIGAGELFF.

This chain uses TRBV7-6 with TRBJ1-3, with D maybe TRBD1 (6 bases). This CDR3 region has 17 residues. Germline CDR1 and CDR2: SGHVS and FNYEAQ. Trimming removed 1 base at V and 0 bases at J, with 13 bases between. The CDR3 nucleotides read TGTGCCAGCAGCTTAGACCCCGGACAGCCCTCTGGAAACACCATATATTTT. Translated: CASSLDPGQPSGNTIYF.